The clone carrying this TCR beta chain was recorded many times. Its antigen is unidentified. V was clipped by 0 bases and J by 2 bases, with 10 bases between them. This CDR3 has 15 residues. Germline V gives CDR1 SGDLS, CDR2 YYNGEE. This record belongs to a study of CD8 T cells in ankylosing spondylitis. Whole-study results and caveats: Blood from ankylosing spondylitis patients appeared to carry a characteristic roughly eight-variant TCR beta motif. The authors reported significant enrichment of disease-linked clones in matched ankylosing spondylitis synovial fluid.

Preparation of TCR beta libraries was done by quantitative 5'-RACE with molecular barcodes. Via MiXCR, TCRdb re-called the 5' RACE reads, giving one row per CDR3 protein. The sample carries under 400,000 distinct CDR3 sequences, approximately 10% recorded once. The sequence came from a female donor with ankylosing spondylitis or in good health (not recorded which). The sample was blood, either unsorted or a sorted T cell fraction (not recorded which). This rearrangement joins TRBV9 to TRBJ2-3; D tentatively reads TRBD1 or TRBD2 (5 bases each). In nucleotides, the CDR3 is TGTGCCAGCAGCGTAGACGAGGGGCTCACAGATACGCAGTATTTT. Translation gives CASSVDEGLTDTQYF. Full variable domain (missing parts from reference TRBV9 and TRBJ2-3): DSGVTQTPKHLITATGQRVTLRCSPRSGDLSVYWYQQSLDQGLQFLIQYYNGEERAKGNILERFSAQQFPDLHSELNLSSLELGDSALYFCASSVDEGLTDTQYFGPGTRLTVL.